These 21 T cell receptor beta chains originate from one sample sequenced in a study. TCRdb fed the 5' RACE reads into MiXCR, producing one record per CDR3 protein. This table holds fewer than 13,000 distinct CDR3 sequences, approximately 17% found once. The sorted Tregs were CD4+CD25+CD127-/low cells. The sequencing sample was made of Tregs sorted from a lymph node. The source is a female donor with breast cancer.

This clonotype ranks as medium-sized. The rearrangement uses TRBV5-1 and TRBJ1-1, with 7 bases identical to TRBD1. V shed 4 bases, J shed 0 bases, and the junction held 6 bases outside the gene matches. Germline CDR1 SGHRS, CDR2 YFSETQ. The length of the CDR3 is 15 residues. The DNA of the CDR3 is TGCGCCAGCAGCACGGGGGACAGTTTGAACACTGAAGCTTTCTTT. This gives the protein CASSTGDSLNTEAFF.

The chain has TRBV18 and TRBJ1-6; D may be TRBD1 (5 bases). CDR1 and CDR2 from the germline V gene are KGHSH and LQKENI. The V end was cut by 2 bases, the J end by 5 bases, with 10 bases between. This CDR3 comprises 15 residues. CDR3 nucleotide sequence: TGTGCCAGCTCACCAGGAAGGGACCATAATTCACCCCTCCACTTT. Translation gives CASSPGRDHNSPLHF.

This clonotype is labeled medium-sized. The germline gene is not matched at one end of the junction; a read error may be the cause. This chain joins TRBV7-3 and TRBJ2-7; D gene unclear. From germline, CDR1 is SGHTA and CDR2 FQGTGA. This CDR3 has 8 residues. CDR3 protein: CASSLTGF. In DNA, the CDR3 is TGTGCCAGCAGCTTAACGGGCTTC.

For this clonotype: Just one base apart from a much larger clone, this may be a read error. The V call is TRBV24-1, the J call TRBJ2-7; no reliable D call. CDR1 and CDR2 from the germline V gene are KGHDR and SFDVKD. This CDR3 is 12 amino acids long. The CDR3, as DNA: TGTGCCGCCAGTGAAACCTGGGGCGAGCAGTACTTC. It translates to CAASETWGEQYF.

This clonotype was counted at least ten times. This may stem from a read error, because a much larger clone lies one nucleotide away. V and J are TRBV6-6 and TRBJ2-2, with a weak D call TRBD2 (5 bases). The V gene's germline CDR1 is MNHNY and CDR2 SVGAGI (reference sequence). V dropped 11 bases and J dropped 6 bases, with 19 bases sitting between them. The CDR3 totals 14 residues. The CDR3 coding sequence is TGTGCCGCCCTACCAGAGGGCCGGTCCGGGGAGCTGTTTTTT. Its protein product is CAALPEGRSGELFF.

With regard to this clonotype: Since a much larger clone is just one base distant, this may be a read error. The rearrangement links TRBV20-1 to TRBJ2-3, with D uncertain. The length of the CDR3 is 12 residues. The V gene lost 2 bases and the J gene lost 4 bases, with 7 bases spanning the gap. Germline CDR1 is DFQATT and CDR2 is SNEGSKA (reference sequence). The CDR3 is CSARLSADTQYF. DNA of the CDR3: TGCAGTGCTAGATTGAGCGCAGATACGCAGTATTTT.

The chain recombines TRBV30 with TRBJ2-7, with D perhaps TRBD1 (6 bases). V lost 3 bases and J lost 5, with 23 bases in between. The CDR3 covers 16 residues. The germline V gene has CDR1 GTSNPN and CDR2 SVGIG (reference sequence). The CDR3 DNA reads TGTGCCTGGAGCCCCCCTCCTACAGGGTCCAGGGACGAGCAGTACTTC. Its protein is CAWSPPPTGSRDEQYF.

This clonotype rates as medium-sized. V and J are TRBV5-1 and TRBJ1-2; possible D gene TRBD1, 5 bases. Germline V gene data show CDR1 as SGHRS and CDR2 as YFSETQ. The CDR3 has 14 residues. The V and J ends lost 4 bases and 2 bases respectively, with 12 bases between them. CDR3 protein: CASSIGTLNYGYTF. CDR3 sequence (DNA): TGCGCCAGCAGCATCGGGACTTTAAACTATGGCTACACCTTC.

The table lists this clonotype with many counts. J is TRBJ2-3 and V is TRBV25-1; TRBD2 aligns across 10 bases. Germline-derived CDR1 and CDR2 are MGHDK and SYGVNS. After removal of 3 bases from V and 4 bases from J, the junction contained 4 bases not matched to a gene. The CDR3 is made up of 15 amino acids. The CDR3 region is CASSDLAGESDTQYF. Written as DNA, the CDR3 is TGTGCCAGCAGTGATCTAGCGGGAGAGTCAGATACGCAGTATTTT. Full variable domain (outside the CDR3, taken from reference TRBV25-1 and TRBJ2-3): EADIYQTPRYLVIGTGKKITLECSQTMGHDKMYWYQQDPGMELHLIHYSYGVNSTEKGDLSSESTVSRIRTEHFPLTLESARPSHTSQYLCASSDLAGESDTQYFGPGTRLTVL.

By share of the sample, this clonotype is medium-sized. The chain carries TRBV20-1 and TRBJ2-1; TRBD1 is a possible D gene (5 bases). This CDR3 spans 18 amino acids. Deletions cut 1 base from V and 9 bases from J, with 28 bases between. Germline V lookup: CDR1 DFQATT, CDR2 SNEGSKA (reference sequence). In DNA, the CDR3 is TGCAGTGCTAGAGGGGTACCGCGCAGGGTCCCTCCTCGGCTTGAGCAGTTCTTC. Translated: CSARGVPRRVPPRLEQFF.

Sample share makes this clonotype medium-sized. The genes are TRBV4-1 and TRBJ2-7, with D perhaps matching TRBD1 (5 bases). Germline values: CDR1 MGHRA, CDR2 YSYEKL. The ends were cut back, 4 bases at V and 2 bases at J, with 9 bases in the middle. CDR3 length: 13 residues. The CDR3 loop is CASSRDRAYEQYF. In nucleotides, the CDR3 is TGCGCCAGCAGCCGAGACAGAGCCTACGAGCAGTACTTC.

Concerning this clonotype itself: The junction departs from the called germline gene at one end, perhaps through a read error. In nucleotides, the CDR3 is TGCGCCAGCAGCACACTAGCGGGGTCGACCGGGGAGCTGTCTTTT. This translates into CASSTLAGSTGELSF. The chain joins TRBV27 to TRBJ2-2; 10 bases align to TRBD2. There are 15 residues in the CDR3. Germline CDR1 reads MNHEY; CDR2 reads SMNVEV (reference sequence).

This clonotype is judged medium-sized. CDR3 bases: TGTGCCAGCAGCTTAGTCAGGGGCCAGGGTACTGAAGCTTTCTTT. Protein sequence: CASSLVRGQGTEAFF. V and J are TRBV7-8 and TRBJ1-1; D might be TRBD1 (6 bases). V lost 1 base, J lost 5 bases, and 14 bases lay in between. Germline CDR1 is SGHVS and CDR2 is FQNEAQ. There are 15 residues in the CDR3.

This clonotype is judged medium-sized. V and J are TRBV12-3 or TRBV12-4 and TRBJ2-7; 7 nucleotides agree with TRBD1. V lost 6 bases and J lost 0; bases outside the gene matches: 5. The CDR3 is 14 amino acids. CDR3 DNA: TGTGCCAGCAGAGACAGGGAAAACTCCTACGAGCAGTACTTC. Its translation: CASRDRENSYEQYF.

Turning to this clonotype: Since a much larger clone is just one base distant, this may be a read error. V is TRBV5-1 and J is TRBJ2-5; D may be TRBD2 (5 bases). This CDR3 comprises 15 residues. CDR1 and CDR2 from the germline V gene are SGHRS and YFSETQ. V was shortened by 2 bases and J by 1 base, with 12 bases between the two germline ends. CDR3 sequence reads: CASSFGSGPQETQYF. In DNA, the CDR3 is TGCGCCAGCAGCTTTGGAAGCGGCCCCCAAGAGACCCAGTACTTC.

The chain couples TRBV18 to TRBJ2-2; 7 positions match TRBD2. Germline lookup yields CDR1 KGHSH and CDR2 LQKENI. CDR3 length: 16 residues. The V gene end was trimmed by 0 bases and the J gene end by 6 bases; junction bases not matched to a gene: 7. DNA of the CDR3: TGTGCCAGCTCACCACCACCGCGGGGGTACGCCGGGGAGCTGTTTTTT. This encodes CASSPPPRGYAGELFF.

In this sample, this clonotype turned up many times. The gene calls are TRBV5-1 and TRBJ2-1, with a tentative D call TRBD2 (6 bases). In germline, CDR1 is SGHRS, CDR2 YFSETQ. Trimming cost V 1 base and J 1 base, with 12 bases left between them. The CDR3 totals 16 residues. The CDR3 DNA follows: TGCGCCAGCAGCTTGACGGGAGCAGGTTCCTACAATGAGCAGTTCTTC. Its protein product is CASSLTGAGSYNEQFF.

This clonotype appeared many times. This sequence joins TRBV6-1 and TRBJ2-2; D is undetermined. The CDR3 consists of 16 residues. CDR1 and CDR2 from the germline V gene are MNHNS and SASEGT. The V end lost 2 bases, the J end lost 6 bases, and 16 bases lay between the germline ends. In nucleotides, the CDR3 is TGTGCCAGCAGTGAAATGGGTCTAAAGGGCGCCGGGGAGCTGTTTTTT. Protein product: CASSEMGLKGAGELFF.

This clonotype is medium-sized. J is TRBJ1-5 and V is TRBV9; 7 bases are shared with TRBD1. Germline values: CDR1 SGDLS, CDR2 YYNGEE. V shed 0 bases and J 3 bases; nucleotides not matched to a gene: 3. The CDR3 loop spans 15 amino acids. The CDR3 is CASSVGQGDNQPQHF. In nucleotides, the CDR3 is TGTGCCAGCAGCGTAGGACAGGGAGACAATCAGCCCCAGCATTTT.

The chain joins TRBV20-1 to TRBJ2-1, with D uncertain. The CDR3 has 13 amino acids. CDR1 and CDR2 from the germline V gene are DFQATT and SNEGSKA (reference sequence). Trimming pared 2 bases from V and 4 bases from J, leaving 9 bases between. The chain's CDR3 is CSARMPEYNEQFF. Here the CDR3 DNA reads TGCAGTGCTAGAATGCCAGAATACAATGAGCAGTTCTTC.

J is TRBJ1-2 and V is TRBV9, with TRBD1 as a possible D gene (6 bases). CDR3 length equals 14 residues. Trimming left V 3 bases short and J 4 bases short, with 13 bases between. Per the germline V gene, CDR1 is SGDLS and CDR2 is YYNGEE. The DNA for the CDR3 is TGTGCCAGCAGCGGCAGAGACAGGAGCTATGGCTACACCTTC. The encoded protein is CASSGRDRSYGYTF.